Included here is one TCR beta chain sequence, with context. As processed by the authors: Amplification of reference gene primers provided the estimated nucleated cell counts. Assay used: immunoSEQ multiplex PCR; TCRdb lists only in-frame clones, some missing. Clone size and V and J calls were adopted from that table, with D and trimming inferred from the DNA. The sample records about 120,000 clones, 70% to 90% being singletons. The entry originates in a study of blood T cell repertoires in COVID-19. Study overall: Collection of acute and convalescent COVID-19 samples took place in the United States, Italy and Spain.

Germline lookup yields CDR1 SGHTA and CDR2 FQGNSA. The CDR3 is made up of 15 amino acids. V lost 1 base to trimming and J lost 0 bases, with 8 bases between them. The chain recombines TRBV7-2 with TRBJ2-3; a possible D gene is TRBD2 (5 bases). Material: peripheral blood. The source is a man aged 55 to 69 with acute or convalescent COVID-19. CDR3 bases: TGTGCCAGCAGCTTAGTGGCGGGTAGCACAGATACGCAGTATTTT. Residues: CASSLVAGSTDTQYF.